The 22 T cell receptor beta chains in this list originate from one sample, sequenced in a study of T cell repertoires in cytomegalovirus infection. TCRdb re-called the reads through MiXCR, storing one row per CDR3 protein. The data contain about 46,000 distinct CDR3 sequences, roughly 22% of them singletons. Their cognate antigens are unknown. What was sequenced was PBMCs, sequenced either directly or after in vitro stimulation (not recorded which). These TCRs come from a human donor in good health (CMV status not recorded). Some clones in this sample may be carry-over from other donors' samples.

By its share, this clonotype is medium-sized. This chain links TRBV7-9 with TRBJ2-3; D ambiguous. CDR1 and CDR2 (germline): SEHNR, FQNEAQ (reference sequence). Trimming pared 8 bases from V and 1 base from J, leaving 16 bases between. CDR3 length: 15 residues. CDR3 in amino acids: CASEKLLAGTDTQYF. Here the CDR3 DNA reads TGTGCCAGCGAAAAACTTCTGGCGGGCACAGATACGCAGTATTTT.

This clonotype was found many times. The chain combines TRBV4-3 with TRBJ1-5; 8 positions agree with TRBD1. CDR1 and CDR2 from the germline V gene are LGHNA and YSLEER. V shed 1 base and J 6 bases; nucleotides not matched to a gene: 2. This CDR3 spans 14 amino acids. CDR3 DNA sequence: TGCGCCAGCAGCCAAGGGACAGGGTCTCAGCCCCAGCATTTT. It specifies CASSQGTGSQPQHF.

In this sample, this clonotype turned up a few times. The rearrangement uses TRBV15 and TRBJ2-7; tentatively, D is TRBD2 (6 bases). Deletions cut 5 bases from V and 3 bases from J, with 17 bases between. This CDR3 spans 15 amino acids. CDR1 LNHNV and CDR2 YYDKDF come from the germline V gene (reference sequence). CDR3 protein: CATSAAGARFYEQYF. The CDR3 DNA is TGTGCCACCAGCGCAGCGGGCGCGAGATTCTACGAGCAGTACTTC.

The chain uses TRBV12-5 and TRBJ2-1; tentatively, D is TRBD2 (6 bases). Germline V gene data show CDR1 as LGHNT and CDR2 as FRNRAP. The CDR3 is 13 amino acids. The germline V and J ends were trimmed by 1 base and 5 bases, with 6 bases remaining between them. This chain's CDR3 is CASGLGGNNEQFF. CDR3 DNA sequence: TGTGCTAGTGGTTTGGGCGGGAACAATGAGCAGTTCTTC. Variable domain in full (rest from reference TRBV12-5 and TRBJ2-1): DARVTQTPRHKVTEMGQEVTMRCQPILGHNTVFWYRQTMMQGLELLAYFRNRAPLDDSGMPKDRFSAEMPDATLATLKIQPSEPRDSAVYFCASGLGGNNEQFFGPGTRLTVL.

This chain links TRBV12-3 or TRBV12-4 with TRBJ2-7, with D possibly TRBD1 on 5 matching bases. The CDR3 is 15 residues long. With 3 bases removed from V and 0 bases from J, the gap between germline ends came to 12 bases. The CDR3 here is CASSLKGKSSYEQYF. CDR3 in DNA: TGTGCCAGCAGTTTGAAGGGGAAGAGCTCCTACGAGCAGTACTTC.

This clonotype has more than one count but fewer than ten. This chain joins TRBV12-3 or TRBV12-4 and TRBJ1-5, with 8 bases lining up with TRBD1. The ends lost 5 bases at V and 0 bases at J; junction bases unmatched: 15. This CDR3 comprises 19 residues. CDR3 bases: TGTGCCAGCAGTCTTGGGGGACAGGTTTTCGGGTATAGCAATCAGCCCCAGCATTTT. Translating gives CASSLGGQVFGYSNQPQHF.

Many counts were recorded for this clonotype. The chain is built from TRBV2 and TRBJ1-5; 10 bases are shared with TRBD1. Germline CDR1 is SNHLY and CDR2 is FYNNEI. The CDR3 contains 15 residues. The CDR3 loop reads CASSLGGQGYEPQHF. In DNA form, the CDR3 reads TGTGCTTCGTCGTTAGGGGGACAGGGGTACGAGCCCCAGCATTTT.

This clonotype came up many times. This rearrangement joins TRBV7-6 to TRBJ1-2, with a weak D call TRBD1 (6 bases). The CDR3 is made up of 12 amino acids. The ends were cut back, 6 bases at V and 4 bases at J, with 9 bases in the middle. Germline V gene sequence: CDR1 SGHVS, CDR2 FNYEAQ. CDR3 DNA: TGTGCCAGCAGTCGAGGGGGCTATGGCTACACCTTC. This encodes CASSRGGYGYTF. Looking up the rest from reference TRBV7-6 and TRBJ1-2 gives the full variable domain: GAGVSQSPRYKVTKRGQDVALRCDPISGHVSLYWYRQALGQGPEFLTYFNYEAQQDKSGLPNDRFSAERPEGSISTLTIQRTEQRDSAMYRCASSRGGYGYTFGSGTRLTVV.

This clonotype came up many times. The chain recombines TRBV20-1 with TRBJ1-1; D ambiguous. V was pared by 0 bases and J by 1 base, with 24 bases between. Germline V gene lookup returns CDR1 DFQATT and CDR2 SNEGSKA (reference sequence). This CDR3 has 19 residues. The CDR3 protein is CSARDIGIWGYLPNTEAFF. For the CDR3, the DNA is TGCAGTGCTAGAGATATCGGAATCTGGGGTTATCTACCGAACACTGAAGCTTTCTTT.

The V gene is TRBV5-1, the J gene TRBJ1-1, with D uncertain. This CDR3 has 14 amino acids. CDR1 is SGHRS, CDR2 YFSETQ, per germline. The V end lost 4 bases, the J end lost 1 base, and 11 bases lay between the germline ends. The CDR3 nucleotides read TGCGCCAGCAGCCTTTCTATTTGGAACACTGAAGCTTTCTTT. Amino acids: CASSLSIWNTEAFF.

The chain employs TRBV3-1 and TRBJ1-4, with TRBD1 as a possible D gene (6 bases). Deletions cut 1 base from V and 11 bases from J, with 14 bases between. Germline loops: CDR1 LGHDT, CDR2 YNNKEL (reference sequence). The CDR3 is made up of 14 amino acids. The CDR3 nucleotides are TGTGCCAGCAGCCAAGGGTCCGGAGGGGGTAAACTGTTTTTT. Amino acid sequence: CASSQGSGGGKLFF.

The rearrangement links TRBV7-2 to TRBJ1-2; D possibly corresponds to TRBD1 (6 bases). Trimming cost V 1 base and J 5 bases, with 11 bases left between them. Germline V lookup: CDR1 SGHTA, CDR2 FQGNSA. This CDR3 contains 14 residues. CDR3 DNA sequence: TGTGCCAGCAGCTTAGGCGGGACATCTTATGGCTACACCTTC. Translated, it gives CASSLGGTSYGYTF.

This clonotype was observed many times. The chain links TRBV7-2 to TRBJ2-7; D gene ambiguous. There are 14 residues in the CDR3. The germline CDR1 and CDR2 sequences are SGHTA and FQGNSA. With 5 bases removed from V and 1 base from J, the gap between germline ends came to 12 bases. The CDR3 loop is CASSITTGSYEQYF. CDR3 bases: TGTGCCAGCAGCATCACGACGGGTTCCTACGAGCAGTACTTC.

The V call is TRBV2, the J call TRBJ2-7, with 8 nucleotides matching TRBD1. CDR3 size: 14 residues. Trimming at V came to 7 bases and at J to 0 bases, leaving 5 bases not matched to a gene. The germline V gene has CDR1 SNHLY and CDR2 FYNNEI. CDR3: CASKRTGSSYEQYF. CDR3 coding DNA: TGTGCCAGCAAACGGACAGGGAGCTCCTACGAGCAGTACTTC.

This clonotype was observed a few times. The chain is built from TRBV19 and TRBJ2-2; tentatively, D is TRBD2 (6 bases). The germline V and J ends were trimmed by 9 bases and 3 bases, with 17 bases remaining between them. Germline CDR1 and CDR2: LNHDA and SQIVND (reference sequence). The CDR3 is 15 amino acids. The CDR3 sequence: CASRIGTGDTGELFF. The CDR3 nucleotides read TGTGCCAGCAGGATCGGGACGGGGGACACCGGGGAGCTGTTTTTT. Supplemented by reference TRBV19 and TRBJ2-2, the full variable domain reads DGGITQSPKYLFRKEGQNVTLSCEQNLNHDAMYWYRQDPGQGLRLIYYSQIVNDFQKGDIAEGYSVSREKKESFPLTVTSAQKNPTAFYLCASRIGTGDTGELFFGEGSRLTVL.

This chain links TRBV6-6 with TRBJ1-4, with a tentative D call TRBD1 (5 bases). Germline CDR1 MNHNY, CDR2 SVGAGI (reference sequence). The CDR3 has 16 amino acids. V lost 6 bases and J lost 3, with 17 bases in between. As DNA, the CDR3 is TGTGCCAGCAGCTCATACGGGACGGGATCTAATGAAAAACTGTTTTTT. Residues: CASSSYGTGSNEKLFF.

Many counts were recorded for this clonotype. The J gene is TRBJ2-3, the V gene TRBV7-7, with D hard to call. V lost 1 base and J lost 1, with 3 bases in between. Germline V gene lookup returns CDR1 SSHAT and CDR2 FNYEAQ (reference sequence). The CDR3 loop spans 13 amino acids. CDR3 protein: CASSLDRTDTQYF. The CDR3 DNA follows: TGTGCCAGCAGCTTAGATCGCACAGATACGCAGTATTTT.

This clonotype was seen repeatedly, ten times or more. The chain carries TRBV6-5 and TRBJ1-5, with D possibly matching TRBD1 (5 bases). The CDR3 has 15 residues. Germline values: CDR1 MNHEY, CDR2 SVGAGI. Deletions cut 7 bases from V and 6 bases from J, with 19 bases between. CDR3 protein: CASNQAGAGGQPQHF. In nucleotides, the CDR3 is TGTGCCAGCAACCAAGCTGGGGCGGGTGGTCAGCCCCAGCATTTT.

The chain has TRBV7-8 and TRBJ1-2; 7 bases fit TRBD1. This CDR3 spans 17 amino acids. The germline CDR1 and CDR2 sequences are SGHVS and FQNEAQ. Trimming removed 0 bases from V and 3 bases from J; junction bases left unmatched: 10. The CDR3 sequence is CASSLAYQGGVDYGYTF. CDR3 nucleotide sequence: TGTGCCAGCAGCTTAGCGTACCAGGGGGGCGTTGACTATGGCTACACCTTC.

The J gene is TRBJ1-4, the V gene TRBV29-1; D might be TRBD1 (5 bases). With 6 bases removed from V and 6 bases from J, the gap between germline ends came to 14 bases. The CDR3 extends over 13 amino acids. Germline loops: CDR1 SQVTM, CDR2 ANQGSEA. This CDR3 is CSVGSGTYEKLFF. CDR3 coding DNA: TGCAGCGTCGGGTCCGGGACGTATGAAAAACTGTTTTTT.

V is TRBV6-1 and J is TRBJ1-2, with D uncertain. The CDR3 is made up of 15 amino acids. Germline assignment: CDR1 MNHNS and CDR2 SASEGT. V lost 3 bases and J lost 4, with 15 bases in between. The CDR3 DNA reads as TGTGCCAGCAGTGATTATATTGGGGTTGGCTATGGCTACACCTTC. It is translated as CASSDYIGVGYGYTF.

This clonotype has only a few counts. The CDR3 DNA reads as TGTGCCAGCAGAACAGGATCATTGAATCAGCCCCAGCATTTT. Protein product: CASRTGSLNQPQHF. The rearrangement links TRBV28 to TRBJ1-5, with D perhaps matching TRBD1 (5 bases). The CDR3 runs 14 residues. V lost 6 bases to trimming and J lost 4 bases, with 13 bases between them. Germline V CDR1 and CDR2: MDHEN, SYDVKM.